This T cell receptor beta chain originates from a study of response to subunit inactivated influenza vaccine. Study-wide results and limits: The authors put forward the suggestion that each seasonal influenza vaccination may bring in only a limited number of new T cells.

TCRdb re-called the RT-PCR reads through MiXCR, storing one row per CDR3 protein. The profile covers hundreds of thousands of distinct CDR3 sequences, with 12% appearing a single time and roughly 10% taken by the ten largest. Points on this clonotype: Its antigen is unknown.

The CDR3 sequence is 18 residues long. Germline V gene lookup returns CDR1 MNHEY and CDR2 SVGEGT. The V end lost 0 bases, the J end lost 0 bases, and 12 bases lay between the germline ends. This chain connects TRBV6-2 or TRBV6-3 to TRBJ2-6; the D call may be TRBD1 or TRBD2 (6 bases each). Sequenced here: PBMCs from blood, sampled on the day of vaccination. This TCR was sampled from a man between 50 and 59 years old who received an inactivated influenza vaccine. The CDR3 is CASSYSSRGASGANVLTF. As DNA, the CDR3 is TGTGCCAGCAGTTACTCTAGTAGGGGGGCCTCTGGGGCCAACGTCCTGACTTTC.